The clone carrying this TCR beta chain occurred a few times. Stated treatment: oral pan-JAK inhibitor, 5-10 mg twice daily. The data stem from a study of CD8+ T cells in alopecia areata. Trimming cost V 2 bases and J 5 bases; bases outside gene matches: 8. Germline V lookup: CDR1 PRHDT, CDR2 FYEKMQ (reference sequence). The CDR3 length is 15 residues. Sequencing templates came from extracted RNA that was reverse transcribed into cDNA. Sequencing was performed with immunoSEQ multiplex PCR; in TCRdb, only in-frame clones are kept and a portion is missing. The sample holds about 300,000 clones, roughly 64% seen once.

The material sequenced was CD4+ T cells sorted from blood, taken at week 24, from a patient treated with tofacitinib. This TCR derives from a human donor with alopecia areata. The chain employs TRBV13 and TRBJ2-7; 8 positions match TRBD1. The DNA for the CDR3 is TGTGCCAGCAGCTTAAGCCCCTGGACAGGGAACGAGCAGTACTTC. This encodes CASSLSPWTGNEQYF.